One and the same sample provided the 12 T cell receptor beta chains below, sequenced in a study of OX40 agonist ivuxolimab in advanced cancers. Repertoires were generated with immunoSEQ multiplex PCR, while TCRdb's copy carries only in-frame clones and drops some. The sample yields about 100,000 clones, 89% seen once. The sample here was CD4+ or CD8+ T cells sorted from blood, taken in a trial of the OX40 agonist ivuxolimab. Receptors originate from an adult with an advanced solid tumor such as melanoma, head and neck, liver or kidney cancer.

This clone was seen a single time. The J gene is TRBJ1-3, the V gene TRBV15; a possible D gene is TRBD1 (6 bases). This CDR3 is built from 18 residues. Trimming removed 0 bases at V and 4 bases at J, with 19 bases between. CDR1 and CDR2 from the germline V gene are LNHNV and YYDKDF (reference sequence). This CDR3 reads CATSRDPGRGTGGNTIYF. DNA of the CDR3: TGTGCCACCAGCAGAGACCCGGGCAGGGGAACGGGGGGAAACACCATATATTTT.

This chain uses TRBV7-8 with TRBJ1-4; TRBD1 aligns across 10 bases. CDR3 length: 16 amino acids. The junction had 11 bases not matched to a gene; V was cut back by 5 bases and J by 8 bases. Germline loops: CDR1 SGHVS, CDR2 FQNEAQ. The CDR3 here is CASSQGTGVKGEKLFF. Here the CDR3 DNA reads TGTGCCAGCAGCCAAGGGACAGGGGTAAAGGGAGAAAAACTGTTTTTT.

The chain combines TRBV5-6 with TRBJ2-2, with a possible D match to TRBD2 (5 bases). V was shortened by 0 bases and J by 3 bases, with 12 bases between the two germline ends. This CDR3 is 16 amino acids long. Germline V gene lookup returns CDR1 SGHDT and CDR2 YYEEEE. CDR3 coding DNA: TGTGCCAGCAGCTTGGTAGAGGGAAGTTACACCGGGGAGCTGTTTTTT. This translates into CASSLVEGSYTGELFF.

This clone has just one count. The chain joins TRBV9 to TRBJ2-1; no definite D call. The CDR3 has 15 amino acids. Trimming stripped 3 bases from V and 0 bases from J, with 10 bases between. The V gene's germline CDR1 is SGDLS and CDR2 YYNGEE. The CDR3 loop reads CASSAGEHSYNEQFF. The CDR3 nucleotides are TGTGCCAGCAGCGCTGGAGAGCACTCCTACAATGAGCAGTTCTTC. Full variable domain (missing parts from reference TRBV9 and TRBJ2-1): DSGVTQTPKHLITATGQRVTLRCSPRSGDLSVYWYQQSLDQGLQFLIQYYNGEERAKGNILERFSAQQFPDLHSELNLSSLELGDSALYFCASSAGEHSYNEQFFGPGTRLTVL.

As regards this clone: At the DNA level, this CDR3 is encoded by other sequences in the same sample as well. V gene TRBV29-1 combines with J gene TRBJ2-1; TRBD2 matches 8 bases. V shed 3 bases, J shed 8 bases, and the junction held 12 bases outside the gene matches. CDR1 is SQVTM and CDR2 is ANQGSEA in the germline V gene. The length of the CDR3 is 15 residues. The CDR3 region is CSVEDSGLVLYEQFF. The CDR3 coding sequence is TGCAGCGTTGAGGACTCGGGACTAGTTTTATATGAGCAGTTCTTC.

This clone was seen more than once but under ten times. The J gene is TRBJ1-1, the V gene TRBV5-1; D is unresolved. CDR1 and CDR2 from the germline V gene are SGHRS and YFSETQ. The ends were cut back, 4 bases at V and 4 bases at J, with 11 bases in the middle. This CDR3 spans 13 amino acids. CDR3 sequence reads: CASSITGSTEAFF. CDR3 nucleotides: TGCGCCAGCAGCATCACTGGGAGCACTGAAGCTTTCTTT.

The chain uses TRBV2 and TRBJ2-5; 8 nucleotides align to TRBD1. Per germline, CDR1 SNHLY and CDR2 FYNNEI. Unmatched junction bases numbered 11, after V lost 4 bases and J lost 7 bases. The CDR3 covers 15 residues. The CDR3 bases are TGTGCCAGCAGTGTCAGACAGGGGCCATCGGGGACCCAGTACTTC. It translates to CASSVRQGPSGTQYF.

This sequence joins TRBV5-1 and TRBJ2-5, with 9 bases matching TRBD1. Losses at the gene ends were 0 bases for V and 2 bases for J; bases not matched to a gene: 8. The CDR3 totals 17 residues. Germline CDR1 reads SGHRS; CDR2 reads YFSETQ. The CDR3 nucleotides are TGCGCCAGCAGCTTGGAGGGGACAGGGAGACCACAAGAGACCCAGTACTTC. It is translated as CASSLEGTGRPQETQYF.

This clone was seen a single time. The chain is built from TRBV6-5 and TRBJ1-3, with 8 positions matching TRBD1. The CDR3 consists of 15 residues. Germline V gene lookup returns CDR1 MNHEY and CDR2 SVGAGI. V lost 6 bases and J lost 0; bases outside the gene matches: 4. The CDR3 spells CASSQTGGSGNTIYF. The CDR3, as DNA: TGTGCCAGCAGCCAAACAGGGGGCTCTGGAAACACCATATATTTT.

The rearrangement uses TRBV5-4 and TRBJ2-3; either TRBD1 or TRBD2 may supply D (5 bases each). From germline, CDR1 is SGHNT and CDR2 YYREEE (reference sequence). V shed 5 bases and J shed 1 base, with 17 bases lying between them. This CDR3 spans 16 amino acids. The CDR3 DNA is TGTGCCAGCAGTTTCCCATCACCGGGGCGCACAGATACGCAGTATTTT. This gives the protein CASSFPSPGRTDTQYF.

V is TRBV27 and J is TRBJ1-1, with TRBD1 as a possible D gene (6 bases). The ends were cut back, 4 bases at V and 2 bases at J, with 11 bases in the middle. CDR1 is MNHEY and CDR2 is SMNVEV in the germline V gene (reference sequence). This CDR3 is 14 amino acids long. The CDR3 DNA sequence: TGTGCCAGCAGTTACCGGACAGATAACACTGAAGCTTTCTTT. Translation gives CASSYRTDNTEAFF.

The chain uses TRBV7-8 and TRBJ2-3, with a tentative D call TRBD2 (5 bases). The length of the CDR3 is 15 residues. V was trimmed by 5 bases and J by 0 bases, leaving 12 bases between them. The V gene's germline CDR1 is SGHVS and CDR2 FQNEAQ. As DNA, the CDR3 is TGTGCCAGCAGCACCCTTGGCGGGAGCACAGATACGCAGTATTTT. Translated: CASSTLGGSTDTQYF. Based on the CDR3 plus reference TRBV7-8 and TRBJ2-3, the full variable domain is GAGVSQSPRYKVAKRGQDVALRCDPISGHVSLFWYQQALGQGPEFLTYFQNEAQLDKSGLPSDRFFAERPEGSVSTLKIQRTQQEDSAVYLCASSTLGGSTDTQYFGPGTRLTVL.